Presented here are 13 T cell receptor beta chains from one specimen sequenced in a study of blood T cells in healthy people across ages. Using a J-beta primer mix together with a sample-barcoded 5' primer, a second PCR was run for about 7 to 12 cycles. Each CDR3 protein is one row after TCRdb ran MiXCR on the 5' RACE reads. The data contain hundreds of thousands of distinct CDR3 sequences, under 65% of them singletons. The sequencing input was blood. Receptor source: a man aged 60-69 years in good health.

This clonotype occurred a few times. V gene TRBV4-2 combines with J gene TRBJ2-3, with D unresolved. V gave up 4 bases and J gave up 2 bases, with 13 bases separating them. The CDR3 covers 15 residues. Germline values: CDR1 LGHNA, CDR2 YNFKEQ. The DNA of the CDR3 is TGTGCCAGCAGCCTCCGAGGTACTGACACAGATACGCAGTATTTT. Its protein product is CASSLRGTDTDTQYF.

The DNA for the CDR3 is TGCAGTGCTCCTACGGGACTAGCGAACAATGAGCAGTACTTC. This sequence encodes CSAPTGLANNEQYF. This sequence joins TRBV20-1 and TRBJ2-7; 10 bases are a match to TRBD2. V lost 5 bases, J lost 7 bases, and 11 bases stayed unmatched. This CDR3 contains 14 residues. The germline gives CDR1 DFQATT, CDR2 SNEGSKA (reference sequence).

This clonotype was seen more than once but under ten times. The gene calls are TRBV20-1 and TRBJ2-1; TRBD2 aligns across 9 bases. CDR1 is DFQATT and CDR2 is SNEGSKA in the germline V gene (reference sequence). This CDR3 is 15 amino acids long. J gave up 10 bases and V 6 bases, and 16 bases lay outside the gene matches. The CDR3 sequence: CSAQAQRGAVGEQFF. The CDR3, as DNA: TGCAGTGCCCAAGCCCAGCGGGGGGCCGTTGGAGAGCAGTTCTTC.

The CDR3 coding sequence is TGTGCCAGCAGATTGGGGACTAGCCAAGAGACCCAGTACTTC. Protein sequence: CASRLGTSQETQYF. The V and J genes are TRBV12-3 or TRBV12-4 and TRBJ2-4; 8 bases are shared with TRBD2. The J call may not be correct, given that the DNA end is closer to TRBJ2-5. The CDR3 contains 14 residues.

This sequence joins TRBV28 and TRBJ2-5, with D possibly being TRBD1 (6 bases). TRBJ2-7 matches the DNA end more closely, so the J call is doubtful. Germline V CDR1 and CDR2: MDHEN, SYDVKM. This CDR3 is built from 14 residues. The CDR3 here is CASSIPGHGDEQYF. In DNA form, the CDR3 reads TGTGCCAGCAGCATACCGGGACACGGGGACGAGCAGTACTTC.

A word on this clonotype: One end of the junction varies from germline; a read error may be responsible. V and J are TRBV15 and TRBJ2-5; D gene unclear. The length of the CDR3 is 17 residues. Germline V CDR1 and CDR2: LNHNV, YYDKDF (reference sequence). CDR3 region: CATSRDPATIARETQYF. The CDR3 coding sequence is TGCGCCACCAGCAGAGATCCCGCGACAATTGCCCGGGAGACCCAGTACTTC.

The J gene is TRBJ2-5, the V gene TRBV15; D is possibly TRBD2 (6 bases). V lost 0 bases, J lost 5 bases, and 25 bases lay in between. The CDR3 totals 19 residues. Germline values: CDR1 LNHNV, CDR2 YYDKDF (reference sequence). This chain's CDR3 is CATSREGGNPFMGIETQYF. The CDR3 DNA is TGTGCCACCAGCAGAGAGGGAGGCAACCCCTTTATGGGCATTGAGACCCAGTACTTC. Together with reference TRBV15 and TRBJ2-5, the CDR3 gives the full variable domain: DAMVIQNPRYQVTQFGKPVTLSCSQTLNHNVMYWYQQKSSQAPKLLFHYYDKDFNNEADTPDNFQSRRPNTSFCFLDIRSPGLGDTAMYLCATSREGGNPFMGIETQYFGPGTRLLVL.

The sample holds many counts of this clonotype. V gene TRBV7-8 combines with J gene TRBJ1-1; D is undetermined. The CDR3 is made up of 11 amino acids. V lost 0 bases, J lost 12 bases, and 8 bases lay in between. Germline V gene data show CDR1 as SGHVS and CDR2 as FQNEAQ. CDR3 amino acids: CASSLAGRTFF. DNA of the CDR3: TGTGCCAGCAGCTTAGCAGGGAGAACTTTCTTT.

This clonotype was detected only a few times. This rearrangement joins TRBV6-5 to TRBJ2-1, with 15 nucleotides matching TRBD2. CDR1 is MNHEY and CDR2 is SVGAGI in the germline V gene. V was pared by 8 bases and J by 10 bases, with 9 bases of the junction left unmatched. CDR3 length equals 15 residues. The CDR3 nucleotides are TGTGCCAGCTACCGAGGGGGACTAGCGGGGGGAGAGCAGTTCTTC. It codes for CASYRGGLAGGEQFF.

The rearrangement uses TRBV10-3 and TRBJ2-3; unclear D gene. CDR1 and CDR2 from the germline V gene are ENHRY and SYGVKD. Trimming took 2 bases from V and 6 from J, leaving 15 bases between them. The CDR3 runs to 15 residues. CDR3 loop: CAISEAEWVEDTQYF. The CDR3 DNA follows: TGTGCCATCAGTGAGGCTGAGTGGGTGGAGGATACGCAGTATTTT.

The genes are TRBV4-1 and TRBJ2-7; D could derive from TRBD1 or TRBD2 (5 bases each). V was shortened by 4 bases and J by 0 bases, with 10 bases between the two germline ends. The CDR3 runs to 14 residues. Germline V lookup: CDR1 MGHRA, CDR2 YSYEKL. Here the CDR3 reads CASSPCGGSYEQYF. In DNA, the CDR3 is TGCGCCAGCAGCCCTTGTGGGGGCTCCTACGAGCAGTACTTC.

This clonotype showed up just once. The V call is TRBV28, the J call TRBJ1-5; D ambiguous. V lost 5 bases and J lost 2, with 7 bases in between. Germline V gene data show CDR1 as MDHEN and CDR2 as SYDVKM. This CDR3 spans 13 amino acids. The CDR3 region has the DNA TGTGCCAGCAGTATTGAGGGCAATCAGCCCCAGCATTTT. Its translation: CASSIEGNQPQHF.

J is TRBJ1-1 and V is TRBV20-1; no firm D call. This CDR3 spans 14 amino acids. Per germline, CDR1 DFQATT and CDR2 SNEGSKA (reference sequence). V dropped 4 bases and J dropped 5 bases, with 17 bases sitting between them. The CDR3 bases are TGCAGTGCTACCCTAGGAGGCGCGGGAACTGAAGCTTTCTTT. This gives the protein CSATLGGAGTEAFF.